This TCR beta chain emerged from a study of Graves' ophthalmopathy and Graves' hyperthyroidism. The authors amplified TCR beta CDR3 regions, and they did so from RNA transcripts for repertoire sequencing. In the first round, RT-PCR was carried out with HTBI primers, and a multiplex PCR formed the second round. TCRdb processed the multiplex PCR reads anew with MiXCR; each CDR3 protein has one entry. The sample holds hundreds of thousands of distinct CDR3 sequences; approximately 15% are singletons and the top ten take over 7.5%. Trimming removed 10 bases from V and 0 bases from J, with 12 bases in between. Germline-derived CDR1 and CDR2 are MNHNS and SASEGT. The CDR3 runs to 13 residues. This clonotype has a count of ten or more.

Sequencing was carried out using blood. This receptor was identified in a woman aged 25 to 39 with Graves' ophthalmopathy. The chain is built from TRBV6-1 and TRBJ1-1; D remains unclear. CDR3 region: CATRSSLNTEAFF. CDR3 nucleotides: TGTGCCACCCGGAGTAGCCTGAACACTGAAGCTTTCTTT.